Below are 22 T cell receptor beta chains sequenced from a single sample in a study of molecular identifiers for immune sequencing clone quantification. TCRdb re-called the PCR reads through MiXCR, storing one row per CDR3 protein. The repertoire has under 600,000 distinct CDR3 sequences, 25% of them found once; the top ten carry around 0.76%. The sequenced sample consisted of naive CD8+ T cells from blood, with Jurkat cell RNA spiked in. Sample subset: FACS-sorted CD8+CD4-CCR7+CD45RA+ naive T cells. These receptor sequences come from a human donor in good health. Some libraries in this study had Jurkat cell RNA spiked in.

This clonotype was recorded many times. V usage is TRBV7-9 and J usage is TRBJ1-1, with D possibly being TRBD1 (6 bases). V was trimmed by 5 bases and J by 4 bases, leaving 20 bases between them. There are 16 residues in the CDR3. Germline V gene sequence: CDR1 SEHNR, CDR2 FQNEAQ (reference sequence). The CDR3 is CASSPIRGGTRTEAFF. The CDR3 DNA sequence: TGTGCCAGCAGCCCCATTAGGGGGGGTACGCGCACTGAAGCTTTCTTT.

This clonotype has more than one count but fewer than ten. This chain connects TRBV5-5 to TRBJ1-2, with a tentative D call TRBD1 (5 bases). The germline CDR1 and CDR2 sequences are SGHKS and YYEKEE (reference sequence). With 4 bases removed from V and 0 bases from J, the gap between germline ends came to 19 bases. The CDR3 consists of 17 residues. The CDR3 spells CASSEEEAGRPNYGYTF. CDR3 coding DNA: TGTGCCAGCAGCGAGGAAGAGGCGGGGCGACCTAACTATGGCTACACCTTC. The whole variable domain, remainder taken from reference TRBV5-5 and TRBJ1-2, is DAGVTQSPTHLIKTRGQQVTLRCSPISGHKSVSWYQQVLGQGPQFIFQYYEKEERGRGNFPDRFSARQFPNYSSELNVNALLLGDSALYLCASSEEEAGRPNYGYTFGSGTRLTVV.

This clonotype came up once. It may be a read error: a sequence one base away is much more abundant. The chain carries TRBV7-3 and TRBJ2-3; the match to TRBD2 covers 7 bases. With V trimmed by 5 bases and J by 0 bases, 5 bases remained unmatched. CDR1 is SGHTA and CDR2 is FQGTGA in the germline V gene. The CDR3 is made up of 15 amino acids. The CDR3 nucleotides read TGTGCCAGCAGCAAAAGCGGGGCTAGCACAGATACGCAGTATTTT. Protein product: CASSKSGASTDTQYF.

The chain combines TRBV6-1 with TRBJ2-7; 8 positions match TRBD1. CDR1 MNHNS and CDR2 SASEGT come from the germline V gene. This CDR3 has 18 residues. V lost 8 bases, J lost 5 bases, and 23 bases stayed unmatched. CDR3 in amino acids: CASRKYPLGQVESDEQYF. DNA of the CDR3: TGTGCCAGCCGAAAATATCCACTGGGACAGGTAGAATCCGACGAGCAGTACTTC.

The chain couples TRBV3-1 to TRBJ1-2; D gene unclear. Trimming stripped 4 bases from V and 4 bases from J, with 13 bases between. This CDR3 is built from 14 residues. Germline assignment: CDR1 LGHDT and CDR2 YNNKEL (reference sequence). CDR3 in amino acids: CASSPSRGGYGYTF. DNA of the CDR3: TGTGCCAGCAGCCCAAGCCGGGGTGGCTATGGCTACACCTTC.

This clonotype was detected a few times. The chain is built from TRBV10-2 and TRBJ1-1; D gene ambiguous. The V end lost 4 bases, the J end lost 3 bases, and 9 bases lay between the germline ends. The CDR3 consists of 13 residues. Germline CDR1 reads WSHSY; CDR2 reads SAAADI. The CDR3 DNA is TGCGCCAGCAGTGTTGGGAAGCACACTGAAGCTTTCTTT. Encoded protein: CASSVGKHTEAFF.

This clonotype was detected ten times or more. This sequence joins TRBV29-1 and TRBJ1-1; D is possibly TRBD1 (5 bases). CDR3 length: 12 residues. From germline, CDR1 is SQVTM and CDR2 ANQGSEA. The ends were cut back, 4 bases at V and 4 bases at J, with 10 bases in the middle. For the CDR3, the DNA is TGCAGCGTTGTTGGGGGGGGCACTGAAGCTTTCTTT. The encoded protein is CSVVGGGTEAFF.

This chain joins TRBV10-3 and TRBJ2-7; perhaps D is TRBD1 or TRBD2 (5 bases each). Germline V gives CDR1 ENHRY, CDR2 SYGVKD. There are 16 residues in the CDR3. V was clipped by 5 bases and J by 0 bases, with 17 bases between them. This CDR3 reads CAISSDPGTASYEQYF. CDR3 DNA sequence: TGTGCCATCAGTAGCGACCCCGGGACGGCCTCCTACGAGCAGTACTTC.

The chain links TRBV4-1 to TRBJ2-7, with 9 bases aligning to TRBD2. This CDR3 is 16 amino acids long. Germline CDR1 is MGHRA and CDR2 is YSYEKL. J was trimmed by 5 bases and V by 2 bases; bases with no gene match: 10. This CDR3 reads CASSQLTGTSLDEQYF. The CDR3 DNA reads TGCGCCAGCAGCCAACTTACCGGGACTAGCCTCGACGAGCAGTACTTC.

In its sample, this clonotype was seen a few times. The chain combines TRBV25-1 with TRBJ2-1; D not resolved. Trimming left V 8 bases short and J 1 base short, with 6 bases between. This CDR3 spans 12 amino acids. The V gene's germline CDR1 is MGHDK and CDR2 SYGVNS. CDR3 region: CASGISYNEQFF. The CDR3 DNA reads TGTGCCAGCGGGATTTCCTACAATGAGCAGTTCTTC. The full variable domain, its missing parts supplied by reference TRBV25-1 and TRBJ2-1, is EADIYQTPRYLVIGTGKKITLECSQTMGHDKMYWYQQDPGMELHLIHYSYGVNSTEKGDLSSESTVSRIRTEHFPLTLESARPSHTSQYLCASGISYNEQFFGPGTRLTVL.

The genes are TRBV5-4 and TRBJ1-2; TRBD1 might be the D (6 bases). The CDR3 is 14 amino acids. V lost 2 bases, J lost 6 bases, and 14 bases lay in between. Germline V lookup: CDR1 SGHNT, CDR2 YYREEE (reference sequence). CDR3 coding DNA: TGTGCCAGCAGCTTTTTTGCAGGGGAAAATGGCTACACCTTC. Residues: CASSFFAGENGYTF.

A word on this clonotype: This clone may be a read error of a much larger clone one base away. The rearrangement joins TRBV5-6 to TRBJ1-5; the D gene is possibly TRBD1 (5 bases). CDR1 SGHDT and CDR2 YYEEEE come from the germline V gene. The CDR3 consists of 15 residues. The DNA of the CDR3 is TGTGCCAGCAGCTTGGCCCTCCAGGGCAATCGGCCCCAGCATTTT. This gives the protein CASSLALQGNRPQHF.

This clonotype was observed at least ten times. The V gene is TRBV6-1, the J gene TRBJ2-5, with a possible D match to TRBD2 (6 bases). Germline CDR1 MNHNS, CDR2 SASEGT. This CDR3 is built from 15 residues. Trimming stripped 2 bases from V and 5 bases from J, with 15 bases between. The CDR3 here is CASSEQLASPETQYF. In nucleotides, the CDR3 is TGTGCCAGCAGTGAACAACTAGCCTCCCCTGAGACCCAGTACTTC.

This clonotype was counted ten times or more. CDR3 sequence: CSARQLAGGPEQYF. The CDR3 coding sequence is TGCAGTGCTAGACAACTAGCGGGAGGGCCCGAGCAGTACTTC. The chain joins TRBV20-1 to TRBJ2-7; 13 nucleotides line up with TRBD2. Looked up from germline, CDR1 is DFQATT and CDR2 is SNEGSKA (reference sequence). V gave up 2 bases and J gave up 6 bases; unmatched junction bases: 4. This CDR3 is built from 14 residues.

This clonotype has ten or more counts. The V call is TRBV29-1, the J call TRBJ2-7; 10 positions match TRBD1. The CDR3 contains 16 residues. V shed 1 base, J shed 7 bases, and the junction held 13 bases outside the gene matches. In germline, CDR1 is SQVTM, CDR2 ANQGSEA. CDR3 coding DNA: TGCAGCGTTGAAGGGCACTGGACAGGGGGTTTAGGGGAGCAGTACTTC. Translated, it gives CSVEGHWTGGLGEQYF.

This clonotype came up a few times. DNA of the CDR3: TGTGCCACCAGTGATTTTACTAGCGGGAATGAGCAGTTCTTC. It yields the protein CATSDFTSGNEQFF. The chain is built from TRBV24-1 and TRBJ2-1; 9 positions match TRBD2. The V and J ends lost 1 base and 7 bases, in that order; junction bases with no gene match: 1. The CDR3 is 14 residues long. Germline-derived CDR1 and CDR2 are KGHDR and SFDVKD.

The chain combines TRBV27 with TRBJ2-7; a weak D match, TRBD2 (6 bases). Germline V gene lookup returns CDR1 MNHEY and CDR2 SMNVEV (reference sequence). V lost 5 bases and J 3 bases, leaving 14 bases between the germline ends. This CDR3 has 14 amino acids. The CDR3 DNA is TGTGCCAGCAGTCCCGGGAGAGTCAACTACGAGCAGTACTTC. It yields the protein CASSPGRVNYEQYF.

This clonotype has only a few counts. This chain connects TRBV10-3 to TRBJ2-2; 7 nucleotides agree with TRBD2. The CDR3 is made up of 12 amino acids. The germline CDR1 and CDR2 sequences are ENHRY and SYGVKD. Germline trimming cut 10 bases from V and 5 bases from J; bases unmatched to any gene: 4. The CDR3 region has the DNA TGTGCCACCTTGGGGGGGACCGGGGAGCTGTTTTTT. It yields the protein CATLGGTGELFF.

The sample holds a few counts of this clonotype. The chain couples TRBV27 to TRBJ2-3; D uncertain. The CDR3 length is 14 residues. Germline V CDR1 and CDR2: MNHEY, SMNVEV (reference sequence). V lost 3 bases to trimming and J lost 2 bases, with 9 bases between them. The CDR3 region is CASSLVGLTDTQYF. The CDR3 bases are TGTGCCAGCAGTTTGGTGGGCCTCACAGATACGCAGTATTTT.

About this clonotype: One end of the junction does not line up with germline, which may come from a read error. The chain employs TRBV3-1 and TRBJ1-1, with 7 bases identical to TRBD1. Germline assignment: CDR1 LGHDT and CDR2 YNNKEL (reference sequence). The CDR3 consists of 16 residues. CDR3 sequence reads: CAGPLAGTAMNTEASF. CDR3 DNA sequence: TGTGCCGGGCCCTTGGCGGGGACAGCCATGAATACTGAAGCTTCCTTT.

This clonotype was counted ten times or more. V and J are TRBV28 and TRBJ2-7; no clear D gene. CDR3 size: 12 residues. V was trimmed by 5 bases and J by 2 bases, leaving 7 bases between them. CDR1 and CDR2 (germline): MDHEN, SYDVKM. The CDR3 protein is CASSPAAYEQYF. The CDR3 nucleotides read TGTGCCAGCAGTCCGGCGGCCTACGAGCAGTACTTC.

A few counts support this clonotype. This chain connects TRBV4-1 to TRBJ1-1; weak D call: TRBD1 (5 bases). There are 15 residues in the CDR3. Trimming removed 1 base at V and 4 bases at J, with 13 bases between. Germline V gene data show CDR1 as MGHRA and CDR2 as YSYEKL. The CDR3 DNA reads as TGCGCCAGCAGCCAAGGGCTACGGGGACTCACTGAAGCTTTCTTT. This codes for CASSQGLRGLTEAFF.